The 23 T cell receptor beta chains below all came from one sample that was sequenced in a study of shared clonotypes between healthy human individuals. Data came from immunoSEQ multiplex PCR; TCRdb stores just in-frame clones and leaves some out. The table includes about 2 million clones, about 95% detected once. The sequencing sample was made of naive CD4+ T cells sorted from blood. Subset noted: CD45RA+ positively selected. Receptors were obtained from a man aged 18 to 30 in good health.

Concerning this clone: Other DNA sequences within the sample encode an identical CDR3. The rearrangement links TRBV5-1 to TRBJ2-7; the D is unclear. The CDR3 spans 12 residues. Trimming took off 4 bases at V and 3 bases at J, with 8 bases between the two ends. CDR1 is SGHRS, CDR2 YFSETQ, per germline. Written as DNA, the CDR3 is TGCGCCAGCAGCAGTTCAAGCTACGAGCAGTACTTC. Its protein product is CASSSSSYEQYF.

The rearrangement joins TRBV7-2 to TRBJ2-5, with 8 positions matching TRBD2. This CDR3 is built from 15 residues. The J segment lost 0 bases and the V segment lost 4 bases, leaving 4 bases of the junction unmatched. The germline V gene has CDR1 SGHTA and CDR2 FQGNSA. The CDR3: CASSSIAGHQETQYF. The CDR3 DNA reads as TGTGCCAGCAGCTCTATAGCGGGGCACCAAGAGACCCAGTACTTC.

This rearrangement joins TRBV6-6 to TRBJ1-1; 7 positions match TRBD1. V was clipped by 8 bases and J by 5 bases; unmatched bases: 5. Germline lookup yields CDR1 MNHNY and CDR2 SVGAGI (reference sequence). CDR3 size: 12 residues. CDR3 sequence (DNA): TGTGCCAGCGGGAGACAGGGTACTGAAGCTTTCTTT. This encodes CASGRQGTEAFF.

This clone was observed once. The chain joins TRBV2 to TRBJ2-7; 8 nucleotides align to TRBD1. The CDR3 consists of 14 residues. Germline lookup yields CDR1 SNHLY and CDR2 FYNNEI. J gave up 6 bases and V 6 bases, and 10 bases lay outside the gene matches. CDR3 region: CASSRTGSLPEQYF. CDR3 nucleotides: TGTGCCAGCAGCCGGACAGGGTCCTTACCCGAGCAGTACTTC. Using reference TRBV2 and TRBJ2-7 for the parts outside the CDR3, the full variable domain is EPEVTQTPSHQVTQMGQEVILRCVPISNHLYFYWYRQILGQKVEFLVSFYNNEISEKSEIFDDQFSVERPDGSNFTLKIRSTKLEDSAMYFCASSRTGSLPEQYFGPGTRLTVT.

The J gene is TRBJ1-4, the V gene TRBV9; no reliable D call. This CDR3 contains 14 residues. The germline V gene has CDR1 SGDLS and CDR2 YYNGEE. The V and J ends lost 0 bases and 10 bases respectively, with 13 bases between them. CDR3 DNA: TGTGCCAGCAGCGTAGAACTGCTCCCCCGAAAACTGTTTTTT. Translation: CASSVELLPRKLFF.

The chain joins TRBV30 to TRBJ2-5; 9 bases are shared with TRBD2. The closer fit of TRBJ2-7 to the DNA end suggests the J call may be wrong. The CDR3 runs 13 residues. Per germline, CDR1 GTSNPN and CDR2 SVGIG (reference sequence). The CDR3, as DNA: TGTGCCTGGAAACTAGCGGGCTCCTACGAGCAGTACTTC. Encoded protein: CAWKLAGSYEQYF.

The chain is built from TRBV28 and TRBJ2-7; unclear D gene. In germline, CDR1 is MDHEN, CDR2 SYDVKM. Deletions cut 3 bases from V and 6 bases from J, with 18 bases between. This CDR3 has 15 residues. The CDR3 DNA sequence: TGTGCCAGCAGTTTCCGTGCCCCACCGGTCTTCGAGCAGTACTTC. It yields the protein CASSFRAPPVFEQYF.

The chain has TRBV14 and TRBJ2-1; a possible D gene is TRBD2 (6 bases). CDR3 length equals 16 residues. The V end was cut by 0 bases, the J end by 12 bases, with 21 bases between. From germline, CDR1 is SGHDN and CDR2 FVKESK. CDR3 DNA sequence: TGTGCCAGCAGCCAAGAGTCGGTGCCCCTCTCGGGAGTGCAGTTCTTC. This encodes CASSQESVPLSGVQFF.

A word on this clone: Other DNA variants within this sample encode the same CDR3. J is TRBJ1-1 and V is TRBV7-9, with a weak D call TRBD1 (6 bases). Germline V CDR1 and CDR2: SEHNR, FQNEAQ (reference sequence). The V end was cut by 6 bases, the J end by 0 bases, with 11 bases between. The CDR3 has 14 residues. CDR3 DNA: TGTGCCAGCAGTCTAGGACAGTTGAACACTGAAGCTTTCTTT. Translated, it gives CASSLGQLNTEAFF.

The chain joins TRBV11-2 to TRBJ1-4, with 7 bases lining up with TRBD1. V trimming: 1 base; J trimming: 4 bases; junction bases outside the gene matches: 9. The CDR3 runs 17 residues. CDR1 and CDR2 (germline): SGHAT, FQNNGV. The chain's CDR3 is CASSLGTIGQVNEKLFF. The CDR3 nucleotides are TGTGCCAGCAGCTTAGGGACCATAGGACAGGTTAATGAAAAACTGTTTTTT.

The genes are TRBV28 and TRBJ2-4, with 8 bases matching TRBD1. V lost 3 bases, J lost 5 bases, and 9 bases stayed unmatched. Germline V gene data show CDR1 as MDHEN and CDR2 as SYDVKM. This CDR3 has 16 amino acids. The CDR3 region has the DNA TGTGCCAGCAGTTTCTCAGGGGGCGCGGGCGAAAACATTCAGTACTTC. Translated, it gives CASSFSGGAGENIQYF. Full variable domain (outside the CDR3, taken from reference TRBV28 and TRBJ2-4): DVKVTQSSRYLVKRTGEKVFLECVQDMDHENMFWYRQDPGLGLRLIYFSYDVKMKEKGDIPEGYSVSREKKERFSLILESASTNQTSMYLCASSFSGGAGENIQYFGAGTRLSVL.

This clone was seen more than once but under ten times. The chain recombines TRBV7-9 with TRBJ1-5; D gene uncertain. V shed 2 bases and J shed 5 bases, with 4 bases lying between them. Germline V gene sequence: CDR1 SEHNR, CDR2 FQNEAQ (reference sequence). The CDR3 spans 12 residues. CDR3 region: CASSLRDQPQHF. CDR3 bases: TGTGCCAGCAGCTTACGGGATCAGCCCCAGCATTTT.

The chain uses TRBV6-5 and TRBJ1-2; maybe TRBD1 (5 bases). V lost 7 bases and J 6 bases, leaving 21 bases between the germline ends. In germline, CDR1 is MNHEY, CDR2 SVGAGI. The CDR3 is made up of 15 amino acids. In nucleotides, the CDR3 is TGTGCCAGCAATAGTAGGCATCGGGAAGGGGATGGCTACACCTTC. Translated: CASNSRHREGDGYTF.

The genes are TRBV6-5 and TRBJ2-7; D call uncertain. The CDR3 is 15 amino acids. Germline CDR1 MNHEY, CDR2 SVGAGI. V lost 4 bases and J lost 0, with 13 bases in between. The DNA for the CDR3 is TGTGCCAGCAGTTCCCCAGGACGAAGCTCCTACGAGCAGTACTTC. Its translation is CASSSPGRSSYEQYF.

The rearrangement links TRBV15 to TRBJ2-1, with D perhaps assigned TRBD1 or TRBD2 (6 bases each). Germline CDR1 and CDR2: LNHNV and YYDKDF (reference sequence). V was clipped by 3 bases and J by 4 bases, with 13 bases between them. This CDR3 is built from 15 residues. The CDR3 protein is CATSSTRGRYNEQFF. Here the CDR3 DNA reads TGTGCCACCAGCAGCACCCGGGGGCGGTACAATGAGCAGTTCTTC.

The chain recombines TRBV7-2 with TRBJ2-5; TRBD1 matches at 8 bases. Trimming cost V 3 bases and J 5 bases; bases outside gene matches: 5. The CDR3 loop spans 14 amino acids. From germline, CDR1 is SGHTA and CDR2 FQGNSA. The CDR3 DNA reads TGTGCCAGCAGCTTTCGGACAGGGCTGGAGACCCAGTACTTC. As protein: CASSFRTGLETQYF.

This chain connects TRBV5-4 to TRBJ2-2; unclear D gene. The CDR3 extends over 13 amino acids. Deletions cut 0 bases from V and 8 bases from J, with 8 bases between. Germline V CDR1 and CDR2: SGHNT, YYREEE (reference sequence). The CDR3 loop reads CASSLDIEGELFF. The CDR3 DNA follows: TGTGCCAGCAGCTTGGACATAGAGGGGGAGCTGTTTTTT.

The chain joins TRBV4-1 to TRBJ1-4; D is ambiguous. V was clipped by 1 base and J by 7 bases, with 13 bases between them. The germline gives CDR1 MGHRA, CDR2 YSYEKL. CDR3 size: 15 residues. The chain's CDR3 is CASSQVSAQSEKLFF. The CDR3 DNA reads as TGCGCCAGCAGCCAAGTTTCCGCCCAAAGTGAAAAACTGTTTTTT.

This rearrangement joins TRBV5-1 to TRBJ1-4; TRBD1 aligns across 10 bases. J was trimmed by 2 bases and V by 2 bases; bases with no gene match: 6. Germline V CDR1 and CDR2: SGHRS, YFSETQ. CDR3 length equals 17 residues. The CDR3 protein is CASSFGQGGRTNEKLFF. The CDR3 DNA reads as TGCGCCAGCAGCTTCGGACAGGGGGGAAGGACTAATGAAAAACTGTTTTTT.

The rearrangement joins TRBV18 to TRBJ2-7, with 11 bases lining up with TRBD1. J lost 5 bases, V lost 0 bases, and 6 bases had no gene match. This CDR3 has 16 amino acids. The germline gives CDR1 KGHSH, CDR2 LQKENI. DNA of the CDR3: TGTGCCAGCTCACCACCGACCGGGACAGGGGGAAACGAGCAGTACTTC. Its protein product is CASSPPTGTGGNEQYF.

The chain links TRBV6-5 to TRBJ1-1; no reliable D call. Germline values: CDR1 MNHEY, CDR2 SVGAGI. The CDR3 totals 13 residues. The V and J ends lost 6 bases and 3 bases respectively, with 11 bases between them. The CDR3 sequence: CASSLYGDTEAFF. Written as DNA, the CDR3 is TGTGCCAGCAGCTTATATGGGGACACTGAAGCTTTCTTT.

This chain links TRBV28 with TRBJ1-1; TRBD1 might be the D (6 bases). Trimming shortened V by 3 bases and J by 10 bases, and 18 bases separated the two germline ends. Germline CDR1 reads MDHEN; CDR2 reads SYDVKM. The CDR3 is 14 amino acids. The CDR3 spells CASSLQGRGPRAFF. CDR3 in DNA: TGTGCCAGCAGTTTGCAGGGCAGGGGCCCCCGAGCTTTCTTT.

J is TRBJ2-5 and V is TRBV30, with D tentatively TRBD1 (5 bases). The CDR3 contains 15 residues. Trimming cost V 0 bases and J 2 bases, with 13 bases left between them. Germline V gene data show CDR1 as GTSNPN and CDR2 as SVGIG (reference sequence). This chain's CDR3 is CAWSVLSGMQETQYF. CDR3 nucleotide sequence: TGTGCCTGGAGTGTACTTTCAGGGATGCAAGAGACCCAGTACTTC.